A single sample is the source of the 32 T cell receptor beta chains below, sequenced in a study of blood T cells in healthy people across ages. Together with a sample-barcoded 5' primer, a J-beta primer mix was included in a second PCR lasting about 6 to 12 cycles. TCRdb re-called the 5' RACE reads with MiXCR, one entry per CDR3 protein. The sample records about 1.5 million distinct CDR3 sequences, approximately 43% being singletons. The sequencing sample was made of blood. These receptors came from a woman under 30 in good health.

The CDR3 protein is CASRDLGLNQPQHF. For the CDR3, the DNA is TGTGCCAGCAGAGATCTGGGTCTCAATCAGCCCCAGCATTTT. The chain carries TRBV6-1 and TRBJ1-5, with D unresolved. The CDR3 is made up of 14 amino acids. Germline V gene lookup returns CDR1 MNHNS and CDR2 SASEGT. With 6 bases removed from V and 3 bases from J, the gap between germline ends came to 12 bases.

A word on this clonotype: The junction and the germline gene differ at one end; a read error may be behind it. This rearrangement joins TRBV4-1 to TRBJ2-7, with 11 bases matching TRBD1. CDR1 and CDR2 from the germline V gene are MGHRA and YSYEKL. CDR3 length: 15 amino acids. The CDR3 protein is CACSLAGQGAYEQYF. The CDR3 nucleotides are TGCGCCTGCAGCCTAGCGGGACAGGGGGCCTACGAGCAGTACTTC.

This clonotype showed up just a few times. The rearrangement links TRBV27 to TRBJ2-1; D tentatively fits TRBD1 or TRBD2 (5 bases each). The V and J ends lost 1 base and 6 bases respectively, with 10 bases between them. Germline V CDR1 and CDR2: MNHEY, SMNVEV (reference sequence). The CDR3 extends over 14 amino acids. CDR3 region: CASSLWGWGNEQFF. The CDR3 bases are TGTGCCAGCAGTTTATGGGGGTGGGGCAATGAGCAGTTCTTC.

In its sample, this clonotype was seen many times. The chain links TRBV9 to TRBJ2-7, with TRBD1 matching over 7 bases. Germline CDR1 reads SGDLS; CDR2 reads YYNGEE. The CDR3 consists of 13 residues. With V trimmed by 2 bases and J by 3 bases, 2 bases remained unmatched. This CDR3 is CASSVGQNYEQYF. DNA for the CDR3: TGTGCCAGCAGCGTGGGACAGAACTACGAGCAGTACTTC. The variable domain in full, completed from reference TRBV9 and TRBJ2-7, reads DSGVTQTPKHLITATGQRVTLRCSPRSGDLSVYWYQQSLDQGLQFLIQYYNGEERAKGNILERFSAQQFPDLHSELNLSSLELGDSALYFCASSVGQNYEQYFGPGTRLTVT.

This clonotype was seen a handful of times. The CDR3 spells CASSWDEGSYGYTF. CDR3 bases: TGTGCCAGCAGCTGGGACGAGGGATCCTATGGCTACACCTTC. This chain links TRBV5-6 with TRBJ1-2; D is perhaps TRBD1 (5 bases). The V gene's germline CDR1 is SGHDT and CDR2 YYEEEE. CDR3 size: 14 residues. The V gene lost 3 bases and the J gene lost 4 bases, with 13 bases spanning the gap. Full variable domain (missing parts from reference TRBV5-6 and TRBJ1-2): DAGVTQSPTHLIKTRGQQVTLRCSPKSGHDTVSWYQQALGQGPQFIFQYYEEEERQRGNFPDRFSGHQFPNYSSELNVNALLLGDSALYLCASSWDEGSYGYTFGSGTRLTVV.

The chain employs TRBV5-1 and TRBJ1-1; D not certain. CDR3 length: 14 residues. V was pared by 6 bases and J by 4 bases, with 16 bases between. The germline gives CDR1 SGHRS, CDR2 YFSETQ. The CDR3 loop reads CASIPDAGSTEAFF. As DNA, the CDR3 is TGCGCCAGCATTCCAGACGCCGGCAGCACTGAAGCTTTCTTT.

This chain joins TRBV4-1 and TRBJ2-3, with D perhaps matching TRBD2 (6 bases). Trimming left V 8 bases short and J 2 bases short, with 14 bases between. This CDR3 is built from 14 residues. The V gene's germline CDR1 is MGHRA and CDR2 YSYEKL. CDR3 in DNA: TGCGCCAGCGGCCTCCGGGGGAACACAGATACGCAGTATTTT. It translates to CASGLRGNTDTQYF.

This rearrangement joins TRBV9 to TRBJ2-5, with 7 bases lining up with TRBD1. In germline, CDR1 is SGDLS, CDR2 YYNGEE. J lost 1 base, V lost 2 bases, and 8 bases had no gene match. The CDR3 sequence is 16 residues long. CDR3 coding DNA: TGTGCCAGCAGCGTTTCCGGGACAGCCAGCCAAGAGACCCAGTACTTC. It codes for CASSVSGTASQETQYF.

The chain employs TRBV20-1 and TRBJ2-1, with 14 bases fitting TRBD2. The CDR3 covers 15 residues. With V trimmed by 2 bases and J by 9 bases, 6 bases remained unmatched. From germline, CDR1 is DFQATT and CDR2 SNEGSKA (reference sequence). The DNA for the CDR3 is TGCAGTGCTAGAATCGGACTAGCGGGAGGTCCTGAGCAGTTCTTC. Translation gives CSARIGLAGGPEQFF.

For this clonotype: The junction differs from germline at one of its ends, possibly a read error. This chain's CDR3 is CASSEQGGGGHTF. The CDR3 bases are TGTGCCAGCAGTGAACAAGGGGGAGGTGGCCACACCTTC. The chain couples TRBV6-1 to TRBJ1-2; possible D gene TRBD1, 6 bases. Per germline, CDR1 MNHNS and CDR2 SASEGT. The length of the CDR3 is 13 residues.

This clonotype occurred a few times. This sequence joins TRBV20-1 and TRBJ1-4; 7 bases match TRBD1. Germline V CDR1 and CDR2: DFQATT, SNEGSKA (reference sequence). J was trimmed by 6 bases and V by 5 bases; bases with no gene match: 9. The CDR3 runs to 14 residues. As DNA, the CDR3 is TGCAGTGCTCCTCCGACAGGGAAGCATGAAAAACTGTTTTTT. Its protein product is CSAPPTGKHEKLFF.

The chain combines TRBV30 with TRBJ2-1; 14 positions agree with TRBD2. The length of the CDR3 is 17 residues. CDR1 GTSNPN and CDR2 SVGIG come from the germline V gene (reference sequence). The V and J ends lost 4 bases and 4 bases, in that order; junction bases with no gene match: 9. The CDR3 DNA reads TGTGCCTGGACTCCTACTAGGACTAGCGGGGGGTACAATGAGCAGTTCTTC. Its protein product is CAWTPTRTSGGYNEQFF.

This clonotype was counted between two and nine times. V gene TRBV20-1 combines with J gene TRBJ2-3; TRBD2 matches 11 bases. The CDR3 loop spans 18 amino acids. Germline V lookup: CDR1 DFQATT, CDR2 SNEGSKA (reference sequence). V shed 3 bases, J shed 0 bases, and the junction held 11 bases outside the gene matches. The CDR3 region is CSARSRSGGAPSTDTQYF. In DNA, the CDR3 is TGCAGTGCTAGGAGTCGTAGCGGGGGGGCCCCTAGCACAGATACGCAGTATTTT.

The CDR3 sequence: CASSVEGGPYEQYF. The CDR3 DNA sequence: TGTGCCAGCAGCGTTGAGGGAGGACCCTACGAGCAGTACTTC. This chain links TRBV9 with TRBJ2-7, with a tentative D call TRBD2 (6 bases). The CDR3 is 14 residues long. Germline assignment: CDR1 SGDLS and CDR2 YYNGEE. V was pared by 2 bases and J by 2 bases, with 11 bases between.

This clonotype was seen a few times. V usage is TRBV7-6 and J usage is TRBJ2-1; 7 bases agree with TRBD1. The CDR3 is 15 amino acids. CDR1 SGHVS and CDR2 FNYEAQ come from the germline V gene. V dropped 5 bases and J dropped 1; count of bases not matched to a gene: 5. CDR3 DNA sequence: TGTGCCAGCAGCACAGGGGCCCCTTCCTACAATGAGCAGTTCTTC. Translation: CASSTGAPSYNEQFF.

In regard to this clonotype: This may arise from a read error, as a much more abundant clone is one base away. The chain joins TRBV27 to TRBJ2-1; TRBD2 agrees at 8 bases. V lost 5 bases, J lost 13 bases, and 16 bases stayed unmatched. CDR3 length: 15 amino acids. CDR1 and CDR2 (germline): MNHEY, SMNVEV (reference sequence). The CDR3 loop reads CASSNGLAFQETQFF. DNA of the CDR3: TGTGCCAGCAGTAACGGACTAGCTTTTCAAGAGACCCAGTTCTTC.

The chain recombines TRBV5-1 with TRBJ2-5; D gene uncertain. The J call is in doubt because the DNA end fits TRBJ2-7 better. The CDR3 sequence is 12 residues long. CDR1 and CDR2 from the germline V gene are SGHRS and YFSETQ. CDR3 in amino acids: CASSLHENEQYF. The DNA for the CDR3 is TGCGCCAGCAGCTTGCACGAGAACGAGCAGTACTTC.

This clonotype was counted only a few times. V and J are TRBV4-3 and TRBJ2-3, with a tentative D call TRBD2 (5 bases). Germline loops: CDR1 LGHNA, CDR2 YSLEER. The CDR3 consists of 14 residues. Trimming stripped 1 base from V and 2 bases from J, with 7 bases between. CDR3 sequence (DNA): TGCGCCAGCAGCCAAGTGAGGGACACAGATACGCAGTATTTT. This translates into CASSQVRDTDTQYF.

This clonotype turned up a few times. The chain is built from TRBV4-3 and TRBJ2-7; no reliable D call. The V gene's germline CDR1 is LGHNA and CDR2 YSLEER. This CDR3 comprises 14 residues. V lost 0 bases, J lost 1 base, and 7 bases lay in between. CDR3 DNA: TGCGCCAGCAGCCAAGAGTTTCTTTCCTACGAGCAGTACTTC. Translation: CASSQEFLSYEQYF.

This chain links TRBV7-9 with TRBJ2-1, with 11 bases identical to TRBD2. The CDR3 runs to 16 residues. In germline, CDR1 is SEHNR, CDR2 FQNEAQ (reference sequence). The ends lost 4 bases at V and 6 bases at J; junction bases unmatched: 8. CDR3 DNA: TGTGCCAGCAGCTCCTTGAGTACTAGCGGGAGCAATGAGCAGTTCTTC. The encoded protein is CASSSLSTSGSNEQFF.

The V and J genes are TRBV12-3 or TRBV12-4 and TRBJ2-1, with 9 bases identical to TRBD1. The junction had 9 bases not matched to a gene; V was cut back by 6 bases and J by 9 bases. This CDR3 has 14 residues. In DNA form, the CDR3 reads TGTGCCAGCAGCCTAGGACAGGGGAGGGTTGAGCAGTTCTTC. Protein product: CASSLGQGRVEQFF.

The chain is built from TRBV20-1 and TRBJ1-5, with 7 bases fitting TRBD1. The V gene end was trimmed by 1 base and the J gene end by 2 bases; junction bases not matched to a gene: 5. This CDR3 is 15 amino acids long. Germline CDR1 and CDR2: DFQATT and SNEGSKA (reference sequence). The CDR3 DNA reads as TGCAGTGCTAGAGTACAGGGGAAAGGCAATCAGCCCCAGCATTTT. Its translation is CSARVQGKGNQPQHF.

This clonotype was counted once. Written as DNA, the CDR3 is TGTGCCAGCAGCGTAATAGGGGGAAGTAGCGGGGGGTCGTACAATGAGCAGTTCTTC. This translates into CASSVIGGSSGGSYNEQFF. This chain uses TRBV9 with TRBJ2-1, with 10 bases aligning to TRBD2. From germline, CDR1 is SGDLS and CDR2 YYNGEE. The ends lost 1 base at V and 4 bases at J; junction bases unmatched: 14. The CDR3 extends over 19 amino acids.

This chain uses TRBV7-8 with TRBJ2-2, with D unclear. The germline CDR1 and CDR2 sequences are SGHVS and FQNEAQ. Trimming removed 8 bases at V and 5 bases at J, with 9 bases between. The CDR3 consists of 12 residues. CDR3 sequence reads: CASLWGTGELFF. CDR3 nucleotide sequence: TGTGCCAGCTTGTGGGGAACCGGGGAGCTGTTTTTT. The full variable domain, with the rest looked up from reference TRBV7-8 and TRBJ2-2, is GAGVSQSPRYKVAKRGQDVALRCDPISGHVSLFWYQQALGQGPEFLTYFQNEAQLDKSGLPSDRFFAERPEGSVSTLKIQRTQQEDSAVYLCASLWGTGELFFGEGSRLTVL.

This clonotype was counted once. The J gene is TRBJ2-1, the V gene TRBV4-2; 8 bases map to TRBD2. The CDR3 loop spans 16 amino acids. V trimming: 3 bases; J trimming: 8 bases; junction bases outside the gene matches: 12. Germline CDR1 reads LGHNA; CDR2 reads YNFKEQ. CDR3 residues: CASSQANGGAVDEQFF. The CDR3 DNA is TGTGCCAGCAGCCAGGCTAACGGGGGGGCCGTCGATGAGCAGTTCTTC.

The sample holds a few counts of this clonotype. The chain employs TRBV27 and TRBJ2-7, with D perhaps matching TRBD1 (5 bases). This CDR3 is 13 amino acids long. Trimming shortened V by 3 bases and J by 2 bases, and 8 bases separated the two germline ends. From germline, CDR1 is MNHEY and CDR2 SMNVEV (reference sequence). The CDR3 sequence: CASSLTETYEQYF. CDR3 nucleotide sequence: TGTGCCAGCAGTTTGACAGAGACCTACGAGCAGTACTTC.

This clonotype has more than one count but fewer than ten. The genes are TRBV9 and TRBJ1-2; no definite D call. Per germline, CDR1 SGDLS and CDR2 YYNGEE. The CDR3 sequence is 14 residues long. Trimming left V 1 base short and J 4 bases short, with 11 bases between. In DNA, the CDR3 is TGTGCCAGCAGCGTAAGTCGTCAGCCCTATGGCTACACCTTC. Protein product: CASSVSRQPYGYTF.

This clonotype was seen a handful of times. The V call is TRBV4-1, the J call TRBJ1-2; D is possibly TRBD1 (5 bases). Trimming pared 0 bases from V and 8 bases from J, leaving 13 bases between. The CDR3 loop spans 14 amino acids. Germline values: CDR1 MGHRA, CDR2 YSYEKL. The CDR3 DNA follows: TGCGCCAGCAGCCAAGATATTTACTGGGACGGCTACACCTTC. Its protein is CASSQDIYWDGYTF.

This clonotype was seen a handful of times. This chain uses TRBV2 with TRBJ2-3, with 7 bases that match TRBD1. CDR3 length: 15 residues. Germline CDR1 SNHLY, CDR2 FYNNEI. Trimming took 7 bases from V and 0 from J; bases not matched to a gene: 7. DNA of the CDR3: TGTGCCAGCAAGAATACAGGGGATAGCACAGATACGCAGTATTTT. It translates to CASKNTGDSTDTQYF.

A few counts support this clonotype. The chain joins TRBV6-1 to TRBJ1-6; possible D gene TRBD1, 6 bases. This CDR3 contains 13 residues. Germline V gives CDR1 MNHNS, CDR2 SASEGT. V was clipped by 8 bases and J by 8 bases, with 13 bases between them. This CDR3 is CASGTGFHSPLHF. CDR3 DNA: TGTGCCAGCGGTACAGGGTTTCATTCACCCCTCCACTTT.

This sequence joins TRBV6-5 and TRBJ2-1, with 8 bases lining up with TRBD2. Germline CDR1 reads MNHEY; CDR2 reads SVGAGI. Trimming at V came to 2 bases and at J to 5 bases, leaving 5 bases not matched to a gene. The CDR3 consists of 15 residues. The chain's CDR3 is CASSYAGGQDNEQFF. CDR3 sequence (DNA): TGTGCCAGCAGTTACGCGGGGGGCCAAGACAATGAGCAGTTCTTC.

The rearrangement links TRBV11-2 to TRBJ2-1; tentatively, D is TRBD1 (5 bases). The assigned J gene may be wrong: the sequence end matches TRBJ2-7 better. CDR3 length: 16 residues. The germline gives CDR1 SGHAT, CDR2 FQNNGV. The CDR3 DNA follows: TGTGCCAGCAGCTTAGGGGGCCGGCTCTCCTACAATGAGCAGTACTTC. As protein: CASSLGGRLSYNEQYF.